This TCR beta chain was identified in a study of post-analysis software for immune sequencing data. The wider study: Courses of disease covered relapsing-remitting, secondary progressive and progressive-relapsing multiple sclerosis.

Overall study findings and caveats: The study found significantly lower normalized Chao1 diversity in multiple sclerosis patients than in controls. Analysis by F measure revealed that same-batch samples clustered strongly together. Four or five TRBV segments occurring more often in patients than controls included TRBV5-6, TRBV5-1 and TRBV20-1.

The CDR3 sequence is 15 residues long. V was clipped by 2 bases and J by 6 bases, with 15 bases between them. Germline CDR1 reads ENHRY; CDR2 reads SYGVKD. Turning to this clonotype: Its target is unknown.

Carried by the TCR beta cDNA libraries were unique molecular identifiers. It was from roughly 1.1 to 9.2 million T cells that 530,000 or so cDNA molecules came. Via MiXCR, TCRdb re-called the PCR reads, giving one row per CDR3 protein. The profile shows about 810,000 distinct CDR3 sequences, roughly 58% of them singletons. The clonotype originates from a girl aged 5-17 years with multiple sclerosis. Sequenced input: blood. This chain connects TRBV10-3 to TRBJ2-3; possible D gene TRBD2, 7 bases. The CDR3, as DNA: TGTGCCATCAGTGAGGGCGGGGGCTTAGAGGATACGCAGTATTTT. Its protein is CAISEGGGLEDTQYF.